Below, 15 T cell receptor beta chains from the same sample are listed, as sequenced in a study of beta chain features in type 1 diabetes. Antigens for these TCRs are unknown. All of the isolated RNA was reverse transcribed, so expressed TCRB transcripts were sequenced. TCRdb keeps only in-frame clones here, not all; method: immunoSEQ multiplex PCR. Of 95,000 to 150,000 clones in the sample, about a sixth were seen once. Study-level results: Type 1 diabetes patients had TCRB CDR3s that were shorter (moderately but significantly so) in all four CD4+ subsets.

Material for sequencing was central memory CD4+ T cells from blood. All receptors come from a man aged 30-40 years with type 1 diabetes.

The V call is TRBV29-1, the J call TRBJ1-4; D may be TRBD1 (5 bases). There are 12 residues in the CDR3. Germline loops: CDR1 SQVTM, CDR2 ANQGSEA. V was shortened by 6 bases and J by 8 bases, with 13 bases between the two germline ends. For the CDR3, the DNA is TGCAGCGTCGAGGGGCTGGGGGAAAAACTGTTTTTT. Translated: CSVEGLGEKLFF.

The chain links TRBV29-1 to TRBJ2-3, with D hard to call. Germline V gene data show CDR1 as SQVTM and CDR2 as ANQGSEA. Trimming removed 4 bases at V and 0 bases at J, with 2 bases between. The CDR3 consists of 11 residues. The chain's CDR3 is CSVASTDTQYF. The CDR3 nucleotides are TGCAGCGTTGCCAGCACAGATACGCAGTATTTT.

This clone showed up just a few times. The chain has TRBV2 and TRBJ2-7; D gene ambiguous. Between the trimmed V and J ends, which lost 6 bases and 3 bases, there was a span of 9 bases. The CDR3 has 12 residues. Germline CDR1 is SNHLY and CDR2 is FYNNEI. CDR3 DNA sequence: TGTGCCAGCAGCCCTGAAGTCTACGAGCAGTACTTC. This sequence encodes CASSPEVYEQYF.

This clone was picked up a small number of times. This rearrangement joins TRBV7-2 to TRBJ2-5, with a possible D match to TRBD1 (6 bases). There are 13 residues in the CDR3. Germline V gives CDR1 SGHTA, CDR2 FQGNSA. Trimming cost V 5 bases and J 3 bases, with 10 bases left between them. CDR3 sequence reads: CASSTNREETQYF. For the CDR3, the DNA is TGTGCCAGCAGCACAAACAGGGAAGAGACCCAGTACTTC.

This sequence joins TRBV6-6 and TRBJ1-1; D is uncertain. The germline V gene encodes CDR1 MNHNY and CDR2 SVGAGI (reference sequence). The CDR3 loop spans 15 amino acids. V gave up 6 bases and J gave up 5 bases, with 19 bases separating them. The CDR3 loop is CASRSYGGSGTEAFF. Here the CDR3 DNA reads TGTGCCAGCAGGAGTTACGGCGGTAGCGGTACTGAAGCTTTCTTT.

This clone was counted only a few times. The gene calls are TRBV29-1 and TRBJ1-2; D call uncertain. The V end was cut by 2 bases, the J end by 1 base, with 11 bases between. CDR1 SQVTM and CDR2 ANQGSEA come from the germline V gene. The length of the CDR3 is 14 residues. The CDR3 DNA reads TGCAGCGTTGAAAGTAGGGAGTTTAACTATGGCTACACCTTC. Translated: CSVESREFNYGYTF.

The table lists this clone with a few counts. This CDR3 is CASSVAPIGADTQYF. CDR3 nucleotide sequence: TGTGCCAGCAGCGTAGCCCCAATTGGTGCAGATACGCAGTATTTT. This chain uses TRBV9 with TRBJ2-3; D gene uncertain. Trimming took 0 bases from V and 4 from J, leaving 12 bases between them. From germline, CDR1 is SGDLS and CDR2 YYNGEE. This CDR3 has 15 residues.

The rearrangement uses TRBV29-1 and TRBJ1-1; D gene ambiguous. Germline CDR1 and CDR2: SQVTM and ANQGSEA. CDR3 length: 13 amino acids. V lost 1 base and J lost 1, with 7 bases in between. The DNA of the CDR3 is TGCAGCGTTGAAGTGATAGAGAACACTGAAGCTTTCTTT. Residues: CSVEVIENTEAFF.

This clone has at least ten counts. This chain links TRBV28 with TRBJ2-6; D tentatively fits TRBD1 or TRBD2 (5 bases each). This CDR3 has 16 amino acids. V was trimmed by 4 bases and J by 0 bases, leaving 10 bases between them. CDR1 is MDHEN and CDR2 is SYDVKM in the germline V gene. The CDR3 nucleotides are TGTGCCAGCAGTTCGGGACGGATCTCTGGGGCCAACGTCCTGACTTTC. Residues: CASSSGRISGANVLTF.

This clone has a handful of counts. This chain connects TRBV2 to TRBJ1-6; 7 nucleotides line up with TRBD1. Germline V gene data show CDR1 as SNHLY and CDR2 as FYNNEI. This CDR3 contains 13 residues. V shed 8 bases, J shed 7 bases, and the junction held 5 bases outside the gene matches. The DNA for the CDR3 is TGTGCCAGCGACAGGGTCGGCAATTCACCCCTCCACTTT. Protein product: CASDRVGNSPLHF.

This chain connects TRBV19 to TRBJ2-3; D is uncertain. V was trimmed by 3 bases and J by 13 bases, leaving 17 bases between them. The V gene's germline CDR1 is LNHDA and CDR2 SQIVND (reference sequence). The CDR3 length is 13 residues. The CDR3 is CASSMSGSTPEYF. The CDR3 DNA follows: TGTGCCAGTAGTATGAGTGGGTCGACCCCAGAGTATTTT.

Only a few counts were recorded for this clone. The chain combines TRBV6-1 with TRBJ1-5; no reliable D call. Trimming left V 5 bases short and J 7 bases short, with 9 bases between. This CDR3 region has 12 residues. Germline V lookup: CDR1 MNHNS, CDR2 SASEGT. CDR3 nucleotide sequence: TGTGCCAGCAGTACCGGGATCCAGCCCCAGCATTTT. Amino acids: CASSTGIQPQHF.

This clone came up a few times. The chain is built from TRBV18 and TRBJ2-1; maybe TRBD2 (6 bases). Trimming pared 0 bases from V and 7 bases from J, leaving 16 bases between. This CDR3 is 16 amino acids long. Per germline, CDR1 KGHSH and CDR2 LQKENI. The CDR3 loop is CASSPPTDYGLNEQFF. CDR3 in DNA: TGTGCCAGCTCACCACCGACGGACTACGGGCTTAATGAGCAGTTCTTC.

Only a few counts were recorded for this clone. The rearrangement joins TRBV14 to TRBJ2-3; D is uncertain. This CDR3 is built from 15 residues. V gave up 3 bases and J gave up 2 bases, with 12 bases separating them. The V gene's germline CDR1 is SGHDN and CDR2 FVKESK. The CDR3 sequence: CASSHGQPSTDTQYF. The CDR3 bases are TGTGCCAGCAGCCATGGCCAGCCATCCACAGATACGCAGTATTTT. Using reference TRBV14 and TRBJ2-3 for the parts outside the CDR3, the full variable domain is EAGVTQFPSHSVIEKGQTVTLRCDPISGHDNLYWYRRVMGKEIKFLLHFVKESKQDESGMPNNRFLAERTGGTYSTLKVQPAELEDSGVYFCASSHGQPSTDTQYFGPGTRLTVL.

This clone appeared a few times. The chain has TRBV29-1 and TRBJ1-2; 8 bases fit TRBD1. The junction had 2 bases not matched to a gene; V was cut back by 4 bases and J by 7 bases. The CDR3 consists of 11 residues. Per the germline V gene, CDR1 is SQVTM and CDR2 is ANQGSEA. The DNA for the CDR3 is TGCAGCGTTGCTCAGGGGGCTGGCTACACCTTC. It specifies CSVAQGAGYTF. Based on the CDR3 plus reference TRBV29-1 and TRBJ1-2, the full variable domain is SAVISQKPSRDICQRGTSLTIQCQVDSQVTMMFWYRQQPGQSLTLIATANQGSEATYESGFVIDKFPISRPNLTFSTLTVSNMSPEDSSIYLCSVAQGAGYTFGSGTRLTVV.